These 10 T cell receptor beta chains originate from one sample sequenced in a study of cytomegalovirus exposure and HLA in healthy donors (dated by TCRdb to about 2017). Library creation used the immunoSEQ multiplex PCR assay. For the multiplex PCR, a mixture combining 60 forward primers for TCR Vbeta segments and 13 reverse primers for TCR Jbeta segments was used. The immuneACCESS repertoire file appears here via TCRdb, limited to in-frame rearrangements. These files lack a portion of the clones; in checked studies, under half of the deficit traces to unresolved V genes, and the cause of the others is not known. The sample table contains over 110,000 clones; only one count was recorded for roughly 80% of them. Clones ranked in the top ten supply about 2.9% of the sample. Input material: PBMCs. The receptors shown here come from a female donor in good health and CMV-seronegative.

The V call is TRBV7-2, the J call TRBJ2-3; 8 nucleotides align to TRBD2. With 6 bases clipped from V and 5 bases from J, the junction kept 10 bases outside the gene matches. The germline gives CDR1 SGHTA, CDR2 FQGNSA. The CDR3 has 15 residues. In DNA form, the CDR3 reads TGTGCCAGCAGTTCCGGGGGGGCCGGTGGAGATACGCAGTATTTT. This translates into CASSSGGAGGDTQYF.

J is TRBJ1-2 and V is TRBV27, with a tentative D call TRBD1 (5 bases). V was shortened by 0 bases and J by 4 bases, with 9 bases between the two germline ends. Looked up from germline, CDR1 is MNHEY and CDR2 is SMNVEV (reference sequence). The CDR3 totals 14 residues. This CDR3 reads CASSLSGRGYGYTF. The CDR3 DNA follows: TGTGCCAGCAGTTTATCTGGTAGGGGCTATGGCTACACCTTC.

The chain has TRBV2 and TRBJ2-3, with TRBD2 matching over 8 bases. Germline V gene lookup returns CDR1 SNHLY and CDR2 FYNNEI. V gave up 7 bases and J gave up 6 bases; unmatched junction bases: 15. This CDR3 comprises 16 residues. The CDR3 spells CASKELAGRISDTQYF. The CDR3 nucleotides are TGTGCCAGCAAGGAGTTAGCGGGACGAATTAGCGATACGCAGTATTTT.

This clone has more than one count but fewer than ten. The V gene is TRBV19, the J gene TRBJ1-1; TRBD1 matches 7 bases. Germline trimming cut 10 bases from V and 1 base from J; bases unmatched to any gene: 3. CDR3 length: 12 amino acids. The germline V gene has CDR1 LNHDA and CDR2 SQIVND (reference sequence). CDR3 sequence (DNA): TGTGCCACGACAGGGAGGAACACTGAAGCTTTCTTT. Translated: CATTGRNTEAFF.

This sequence joins TRBV5-4 and TRBJ1-2; possibly TRBD1 for D (6 bases). Trimming pared 4 bases from V and 1 base from J, leaving 14 bases between. There are 15 residues in the CDR3. Germline loops: CDR1 SGHNT, CDR2 YYREEE (reference sequence). The DNA for the CDR3 is TGTGCCAGCAGCCAACCTGACAGGAGTAACTATGGCTACACCTTC. Translating gives CASSQPDRSNYGYTF.

The chain couples TRBV30 to TRBJ1-6; D might be TRBD1 (5 bases). CDR1 is GTSNPN and CDR2 is SVGIG in the germline V gene (reference sequence). The CDR3 has 17 residues. The germline V and J ends were trimmed by 0 bases and 4 bases, with 16 bases remaining between them. The CDR3 reads CAWSVFLTAFYNSPLHF. In nucleotides, the CDR3 is TGTGCCTGGAGTGTATTCTTGACAGCCTTTTATAATTCACCCCTCCACTTT. The entire variable domain, with the rest obtained from reference TRBV30 and TRBJ1-6, is as follows: SQTIHQWPATLVQPVGSPLSLECTVEGTSNPNLYWYRQAAGRGLQLLFYSVGIGQISSEVPQNLSASRPQDRQFILSSKKLLLSDSGFYLCAWSVFLTAFYNSPLHFGNGTRLTVT.

The chain couples TRBV5-1 to TRBJ1-4; maybe TRBD1 (5 bases). This CDR3 has 15 residues. CDR1 and CDR2 (germline): SGHRS, YFSETQ. V was pared by 0 bases and J by 4 bases, with 10 bases between. The CDR3 nucleotides read TGCGCCAGCAGCTTGGCCTTCAGGGATAATGAAAAACTGTTTTTT. Amino acid sequence: CASSLAFRDNEKLFF.

This chain connects TRBV7-8 to TRBJ2-7, with D perhaps matching TRBD2 (7 bases). This CDR3 is 14 amino acids long. V dropped 3 bases and J dropped 2 bases, with 11 bases sitting between them. CDR1 is SGHVS and CDR2 is FQNEAQ in the germline V gene. The CDR3 loop reads CASSLRGRPYEQYF. The DNA of the CDR3 is TGTGCCAGCAGCTTGCGGGGGCGCCCCTACGAGCAGTACTTC.

For the CDR3, the DNA is TGTGCCAGCAGTGGCCGGGTTGCAACTAATGAAAAACTGTTTTTT. Its protein product is CASSGRVATNEKLFF. The V gene is TRBV6-1, the J gene TRBJ1-4, with unresolved D. The V gene's germline CDR1 is MNHNS and CDR2 SASEGT. This CDR3 spans 15 amino acids. The ends were cut back, 4 bases at V and 0 bases at J, with 9 bases in the middle.

This clone was seen only once. The V and J genes are TRBV5-1 and TRBJ1-4, with D perhaps TRBD1 (6 bases). Trimming cost V 4 bases and J 8 bases, with 15 bases left between them. Germline V gene data show CDR1 as SGHRS and CDR2 as YFSETQ. CDR3 length: 14 amino acids. The CDR3: CASSPTGLEEKLFF. CDR3 nucleotides: TGCGCCAGCAGCCCTACAGGGCTGGAGGAAAAACTGTTTTTT.